Listed below are T cell receptor beta chains from one sample, sequenced in a study of T cell repertoires in ileal Crohn's disease. Measured with immunoSEQ multiplex PCR; TCRdb has only the in-frame clones, and not every one. Among some 10,000 clones listed, roughly 80% were seen once. Material for sequencing was ileal tissue. These TCRs come from an adult with Crohn's disease. The CDR3 runs from the conserved cysteine through the conserved F or W. A D gene is named only where the DNA matches it firmly. A clone size is listed for some rows: how often the clone was seen (once, few, many), or a class if it is expanded.

NA	NA	TRBJ2-2	TRBV14	13	CASGTPWNGELFF	TGTGCCAGTGGGACACCTTGGAACGGGGAGCTGTTTTTT
NA	NA	TRBJ2-7	TRBV5-1	14	CASSLDSNYYEQYF	TGCGCCAGCAGCTTAGACAGTAACTACTACGAGCAGTACTTC
TRBD2	NA	TRBJ2-7	TRBV7-3	14	CASQSLAGPYEQYF	TGTGCCAGCCAGTCTCTAGCGGGACCCTACGAGCAGTACTTC
NA	NA	TRBJ2-7	TRBV13	11	CASSRSYEQYF	TGTGCCAGCAGCCGCTCCTACGAGCAGTACTTC
TRBD2	NA	TRBJ2-3	TRBV19	16	CASSIGPAGDSDTQYF	TGTGCCAGTAGTATAGGCCCAGCGGGAGACTCAGATACGCAGTATTTT
NA	NA	TRBJ1-1	TRBV4-2	15	CASSQDRAGSTEAFF	TGTGCCAGCAGCCAAGATAGGGCGGGGAGTACTGAAGCTTTCTTT
TRBD1	few	TRBJ2-7	TRBV5-1	16	CASSRMPTGPGYEQYF	TGCGCCAGCAGCAGGATGCCGACAGGGCCGGGCTACGAGCAGTACTTC
TRBD1	NA	TRBJ1-6	TRBV27	16	CASSAQGRLRNSPLHF	TGTGCCAGCAGTGCACAGGGGAGGCTTAGGAATTCACCCCTCCACTTT
TRBD1	NA	TRBJ2-1	TRBV5-6	13	CASRLTGHNEQFF	TGTGCCAGCAGGTTGACAGGGCACAATGAGCAGTTCTTC
TRBD2	NA	TRBJ2-3	TRBV4-2	14	CASSGLAGTDTQYF	TGTGCCAGCAGCGGACTAGCGGGAACAGATACGCAGTATTTT
TRBD2	once	TRBJ2-1	TRBV25-1	15	CASSVPSGSFNEQFF	TGTGCCAGCAGTGTGCCTAGCGGGAGCTTTAATGAGCAGTTCTTC
NA	NA	TRBJ2-7	TRBV9	15	CASSVESRMGHEQYF	TGTGCCAGCAGCGTAGAATCCCGAATGGGGCACGAGCAGTACTTC
TRBD1	NA	TRBJ2-7	TRBV6-5	15	CASSYGAGGFYEQYF	TGTGCCAGCAGTTACGGGGCAGGGGGCTTTTACGAGCAGTACTTC
TRBD1	NA	TRBJ2-5	TRBV28	14	CASSSRGRGETQYF	TGTGCCAGCAGTTCCAGGGGGCGCGGGGAGACCCAGTACTTC
NA	once	TRBJ1-2	TRBV13	16	CASSPTGGYMKYGYTF	TGTGCCAGCAGCCCCACCGGCGGCTACATGAAGTATGGCTACACCTTC
NA	NA	TRBJ2-3	TRBV21-1	23	CASDKLHRREGIKVRAFTDTQYF	TGTGCCAGCGATAAGTTGCACCGGCGGGAGGGCATAAAGGTTAGGGCTTTCACAGATACGCAGTATTTT
TRBD1	NA	TRBJ2-2	TRBV7-9	16	CASSSGTGRNTGELFF	TGTGCCAGCAGCTCCGGGACAGGGAGGAACACCGGGGAGCTGTTTTTT
TRBD1	NA	TRBJ1-1	TRBV28	14	CASNLQGADTEAFF	TGTGCCAGCAACCTACAGGGGGCGGACACTGAAGCTTTCTTT
TRBD1	NA	TRBJ1-1	TRBV19	17	CASSPGDRILLGTEAFF	TGTGCCAGTAGTCCGGGGGACAGGATTTTATTGGGCACTGAAGCTTTCTTT
NA	NA	TRBJ1-5	TRBV19	15	CASSILDRKYQPQHF	TGTGCCAGTAGTATATTAGACAGAAAGTATCAGCCCCAGCATTTT
NA	once	TRBJ1-2	TRBV9	15	CASSDREVSYGGYTF	TGTGCCAGCTCGGATAGAGAGGTGTCCTATGGTGGCTACACCTTC
TRBD2	NA	TRBJ2-2	TRBV4-1	18	CASSSDWAGGRIGGELFF	TGCGCCAGCAGTTCAGATTGGGCGGGAGGGAGGATTGGCGGGGAGCTGTTTTTT
NA	NA	TRBJ2-1	TRBV6-4	13	CASAGQPYNEQFF	TGTGCCAGCGCCGGACAGCCCTACAATGAGCAGTTCTTC
NA	NA	TRBJ2-5	TRBV25-1	16	CASSPYSGGTQETQYF	TGTGCCAGCAGTCCCTATTCTGGAGGTACCCAAGAGACCCAGTACTTC
NA	NA	TRBJ1-5	TRBV6-5	15	CASSLEGTGNQPQHF	TGTGCCAGCAGTTTGGAGGGAACGGGCAATCAGCCCCAGCATTTT
NA	few	TRBJ1-1	TRBV5-4	11	CAVEGWREAFF	TGTGCCGTCGAGGGTTGGCGGGAAGCTTTCTTT
TRBD1	NA	TRBJ2-7	TRBV2	14	CASRIRQGKYEQYF	TGTGCCAGCCGGATTAGACAGGGGAAGTACGAGCAGTACTTC
NA	NA	TRBJ1-3	TRBV6-1	14	CASSERGTANTIYF	TGTGCCAGCAGTGAGAGGGGGACGGCCAACACCATATATTTT
NA	NA	TRBJ1-1	TRBV27	14	CASSLTLGSTEAFF	TGTGCCAGCAGTTTGACCCTCGGGTCCACTGAAGCTTTCTTT
NA	NA	TRBJ2-7	TRBV5-1	13	CASSPRVSYEQYF	TGCGCCAGCAGCCCCCGGGTCTCCTACGAGCAGTACTTC
NA	NA	TRBJ1-2	TRBV7-9	16	CASSLRGRGITYGYTF	TGTGCCAGCAGCTTACGGGGGAGGGGGATTACGTATGGCTACACCTTC
NA	NA	TRBJ2-1	TRBV11-3	16	CASSLSFRSSYNEQFF	TGTGCCAGCAGCTTATCCTTTAGGAGCTCCTACAATGAGCAGTTCTTC
NA	NA	TRBJ2-1	TRBV19	12	CASSPHYNEQFF	TGTGCCAGTAGTCCCCATTACAATGAGCAGTTCTTC
NA	NA	TRBJ2-2	TRBV27	15	CASSFFPVRTGELFF	TGTGCCAGCAGTTTCTTCCCAGTGCGGACCGGGGAGCTGTTTTTT
NA	large	TRBJ1-1	TRBV6-6	15	CASSRLGHPNTEAFF	TGTGCCAGCAGTCGTCTAGGACACCCGAACACTGAAGCTTTCTTT
NA	few	TRBJ2-2	TRBV6-1	16	CASSGGTSRPAGELFF	TGTGCCAGCAGTGGCGGGACTTCTAGACCGGCCGGGGAGCTGTTTTTT
TRBD1	NA	TRBJ2-1	TRBV30	13	CAFLTGAGNEQFF	TGTGCCTTCCTGACAGGGGCAGGAAATGAGCAGTTCTTC
NA	NA	TRBJ2-2	TRBV27	14	CASSFSQGAGELFF	TGTGCCAGCAGTTTCTCACAGGGTGCCGGGGAGCTGTTTTTT
NA	few	TRBJ1-2	TRBV4-1	16	CASSQDTVQGNYGYTF	TGCGCCAGCAGCCAAGATACGGTGCAGGGAAACTATGGCTACACCTTC
TRBD2	NA	TRBJ2-5	TRBV15	16	CATSRETSGSQETQYF	TGTGCCACCAGCAGAGAAACTAGCGGGAGTCAAGAGACCCAGTACTTC
TRBD2	NA	TRBJ2-4	TRBV9	15	CASSPDGRAGNIQYF	TGTGCCAGCAGCCCGGACGGGAGGGCCGGGAACATTCAGTACTTC
NA	few	TRBJ1-2	TRBV6-6	13	CASSYGLGGGYTF	TGTGCCAGCAGTTACGGCCTTGGGGGCGGCTACACCTTC
NA	NA	TRBJ1-4	TRBV15	13	CATSTRDGEKLFF	TGTGCCACCAGCACCAGGGATGGGGAAAAACTGTTTTTT
NA	NA	TRBJ2-7	TRBV9	14	CASSVGESPYEQYF	TGTGCCAGCAGCGTAGGCGAGAGCCCCTACGAGCAGTACTTC
TRBD1	NA	TRBJ2-4	TRBV11-2	13	CASKGQGTNIQYF	TGTGCCAGCAAAGGACAGGGAACAAACATTCAGTACTTC
TRBD2	NA	TRBJ2-7	TRBV27	16	CASSKQGSGTSYEQYF	TGTGCCAGCAGTAAACAGGGTAGCGGGACCTCCTACGAGCAGTACTTC
TRBD1	NA	TRBJ1-5	TRBV7-8	14	CASRDRGREQPQHF	TGTGCCAGCAGAGACAGGGGGCGGGAGCAGCCCCAGCATTTT
TRBD1	NA	TRBJ1-5	TRBV7-8	17	CASSPGQGGLSNQPQHF	TGTGCCAGCAGCCCGGGACAGGGCGGATTAAGCAATCAGCCCCAGCATTTT
TRBD2	NA	TRBJ2-5	TRBV18	17	CASSPTAGGRDGETQYF	TGTGCCAGCTCCCCAACGGCGGGAGGCCGGGACGGAGAGACCCAGTACTTC
TRBD2	few	TRBJ2-7	TRBV27	15	CASSPTSGGNYEQYF	TGTGCCAGCAGTCCTACTAGCGGGGGAAACTACGAGCAGTACTTC